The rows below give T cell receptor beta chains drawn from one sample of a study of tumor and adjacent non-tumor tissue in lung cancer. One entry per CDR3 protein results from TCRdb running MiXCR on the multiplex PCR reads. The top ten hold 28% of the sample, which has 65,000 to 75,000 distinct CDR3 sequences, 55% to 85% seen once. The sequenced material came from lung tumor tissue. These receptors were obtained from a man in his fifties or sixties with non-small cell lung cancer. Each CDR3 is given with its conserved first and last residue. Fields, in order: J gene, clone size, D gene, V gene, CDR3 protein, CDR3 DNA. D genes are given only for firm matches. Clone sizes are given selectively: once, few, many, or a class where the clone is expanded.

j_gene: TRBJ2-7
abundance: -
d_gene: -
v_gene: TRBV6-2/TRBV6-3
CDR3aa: CASSYIGGIYGQYF
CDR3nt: TGTGCCAGCAGTTACATAGGCGGAATCTACGGGCAGTACTTC

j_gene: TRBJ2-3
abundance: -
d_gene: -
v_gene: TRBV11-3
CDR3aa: CVSSSGLADNTDTQYF
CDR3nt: TGTGTCAGCAGCTCCGGGCTAGCAGATAACACAGATACACAGTATTTT

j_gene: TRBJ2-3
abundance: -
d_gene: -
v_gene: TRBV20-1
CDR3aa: CSAAGPPHDTQYF
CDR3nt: TGCAGTGCCGCGGGTCCGCCTCATGATACGCAGTATTTT

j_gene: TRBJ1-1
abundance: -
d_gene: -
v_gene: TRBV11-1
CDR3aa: CAGSLNPGARAFF
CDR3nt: TGTGCCGGCAGCTTGAACCCCGGGGCACGTGCTTTCTTT

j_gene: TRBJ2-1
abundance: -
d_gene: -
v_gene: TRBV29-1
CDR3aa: CSVAPSHEQFF
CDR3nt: TGTAGCGTTGCCCCTAGCCATGAGCAGTTCTTC

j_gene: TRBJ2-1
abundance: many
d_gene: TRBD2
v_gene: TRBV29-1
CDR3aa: CSVDGASGSSYNEQFF
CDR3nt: TGCAGCGTTGATGGAGCTAGCGGCAGCTCCTACAATGAGCAGTTCTTC

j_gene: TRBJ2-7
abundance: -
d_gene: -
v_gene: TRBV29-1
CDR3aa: CSVDDRGSYEQYF
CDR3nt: TGCAGCGTTGATGATAGGGGGTCCTATGAGCAGTACTTC

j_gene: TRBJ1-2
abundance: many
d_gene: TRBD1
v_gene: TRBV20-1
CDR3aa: CSDRTGANYGYTF
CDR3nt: TGCAGTGATAGAACAGGGGCTAACTATGGATACACCTTC

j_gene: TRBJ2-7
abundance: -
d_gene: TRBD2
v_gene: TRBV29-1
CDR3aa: CSVAELIAGVDEQYF
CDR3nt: TGCAGCGTTGCTGAGTTAATAGCGGGGGTCGACGAGCAGTACTTC

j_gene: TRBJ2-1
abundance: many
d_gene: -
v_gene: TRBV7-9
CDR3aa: CASSSESRNEQFF
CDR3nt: TGTGCCAGCAGCTCCGAATCTAGAAATGAGCAGTTCTTC

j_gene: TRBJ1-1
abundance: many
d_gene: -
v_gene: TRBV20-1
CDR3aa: CSASAGANLNTEAFF
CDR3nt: TGCAGTGCTAGCGCAGGGGCAAATCTGAACACTGAAGCTTTCTTT

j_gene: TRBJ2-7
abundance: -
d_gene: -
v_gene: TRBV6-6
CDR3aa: CASNYTRDGAYEQYF
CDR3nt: TGTGCCAGCAATTACACACGGGACGGAGCCTACGAACAGTACTTC

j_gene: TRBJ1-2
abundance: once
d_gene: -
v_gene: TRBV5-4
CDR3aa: CASRHDRPNYGYTF
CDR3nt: TGTGCCAGTAGGCACGACCGGCCTAACTATGGCTACACCTTC

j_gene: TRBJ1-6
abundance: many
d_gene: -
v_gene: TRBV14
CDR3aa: CASSQGGSLSTHF
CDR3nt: TGTGCCAGCAGCCAAGGGGGATCTTTAAGCACCCACTTT

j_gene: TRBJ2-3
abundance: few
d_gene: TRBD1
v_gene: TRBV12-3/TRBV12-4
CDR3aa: CASSPGTGGQLGTDTRYF
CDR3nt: TGTGCCAGCAGTCCCGGGACAGGGGGCCAATTAGGCACAGATACGCGTTATTTT

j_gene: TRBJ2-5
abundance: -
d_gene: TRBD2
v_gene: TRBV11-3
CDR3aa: CASSPGLAEEETQHF
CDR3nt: TGTGCCAGCAGCCCAGGACTAGCGGAGGAAGAGACCCAGCACTTC

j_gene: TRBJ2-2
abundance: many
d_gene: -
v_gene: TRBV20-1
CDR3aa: CSARPRQEANTGELFF
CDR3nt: TGCAGTGCTAGACCTCGACAGGAGGCCAACACCGGGGAGCTGTTTTTT

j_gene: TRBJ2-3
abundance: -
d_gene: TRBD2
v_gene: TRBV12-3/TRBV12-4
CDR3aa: CTSSSLGEGTDTQYF
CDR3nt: TGTACCAGCAGTTCCCTGGGGGAGGGGACAGATACGCAGTATTTT

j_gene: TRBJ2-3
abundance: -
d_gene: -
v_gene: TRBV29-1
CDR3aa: CRDESGAIGTDTQYF
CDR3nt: TGCAGAGATGAGTCCGGGGCGATTGGCACAGATACGCAGTATTTT

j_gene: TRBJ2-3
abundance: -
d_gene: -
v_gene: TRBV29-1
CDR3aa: CSVDGSGGFTDTQYF
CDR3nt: TGCAGCGTTGATGGTTCTGGCGGGTTCACAGATACGCAATATTTT

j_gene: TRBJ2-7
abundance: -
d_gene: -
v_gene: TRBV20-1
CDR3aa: CSARNRPEEQYF
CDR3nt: TGCAGTGCGAGGAACAGACCCGAAGAGCAATACTTC

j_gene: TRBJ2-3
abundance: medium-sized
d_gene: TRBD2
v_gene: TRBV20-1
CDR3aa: CSAPTSGRAGTDTQYF
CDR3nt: TGCAGTGCCCCAACTAGCGGGAGGGCCGGGACAGATACGCAGTATTTT

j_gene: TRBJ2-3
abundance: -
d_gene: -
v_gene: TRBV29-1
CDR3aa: CSAYGGGRDTQYF
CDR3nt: TGCAGCGCCTATGGGGGGGGCAGGGATACGCAGTATTTT

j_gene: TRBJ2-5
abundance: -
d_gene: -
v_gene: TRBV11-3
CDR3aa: CASSLAPDSKETQYF
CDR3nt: TGTGCCAGCAGTTTAGCTCCGGACAGTAAAGAGACCCAGTACTTC

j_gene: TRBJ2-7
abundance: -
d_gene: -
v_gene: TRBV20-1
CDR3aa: CSARSGYEECF
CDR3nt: TGCAGTGCTAGATCTGGCTACGAGGAGTGCTTC

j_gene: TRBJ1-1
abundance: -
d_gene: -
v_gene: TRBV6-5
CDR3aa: CVSSYSRRGRAEVFF
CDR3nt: TGTGTCAGCAGTTACTCCCGCAGGGGTCGGGCTGAAGTTTTCTTT

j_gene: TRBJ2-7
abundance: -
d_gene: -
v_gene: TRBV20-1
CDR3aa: CNVTSDISYEQYF
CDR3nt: TGCAATGTTACTTCAGATATCTCCTACGAGCAGTACTTC

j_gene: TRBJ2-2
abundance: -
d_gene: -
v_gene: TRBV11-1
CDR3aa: CASSYTNGTGKPFF
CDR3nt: TGTGCCAGCAGCTATACTAATGGCACCGGGAAGCCGTTTTTT

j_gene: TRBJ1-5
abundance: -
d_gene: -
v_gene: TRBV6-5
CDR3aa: CANSYSGGNQPQPF
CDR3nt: TGTGCCAACAGTTATTCGGGGGGTAATCAGCCCCAGCCTTTT

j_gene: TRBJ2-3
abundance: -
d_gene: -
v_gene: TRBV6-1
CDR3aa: CASSELGIQILSNQPQYF
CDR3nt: TGTGCCAGCAGTGAATTGGGAATTCAAATCCTTAGCAATCAGCCCCAGTATTTT

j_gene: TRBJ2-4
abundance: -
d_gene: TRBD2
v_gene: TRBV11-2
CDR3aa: CASSLTTSESRVSKNIQYF
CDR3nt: TGTGCCAGCAGCTTAACAACTAGCGAGAGTCGAGTATCCAAAAACATTCAGTACTTC

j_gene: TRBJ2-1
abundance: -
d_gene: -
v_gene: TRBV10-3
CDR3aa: CTISGVGKHEQFF
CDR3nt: TGTACCATCAGTGGCGTAGGGAAGCATGAGCAGTTCTTC

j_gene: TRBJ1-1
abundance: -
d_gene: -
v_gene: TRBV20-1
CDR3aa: CSAARSMKNEAFF
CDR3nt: TGCAGTGCTGCCAGAAGCATGAAAAATGAAGCTTTCTTT

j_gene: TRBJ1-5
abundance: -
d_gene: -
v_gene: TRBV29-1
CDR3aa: CSLGPSGSNQPQHF
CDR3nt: TGCAGTCTTGGCCCCTCAGGTAGCAATCAGCCCCAGCATTTT

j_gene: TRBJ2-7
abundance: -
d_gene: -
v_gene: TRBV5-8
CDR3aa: CNSSSSGTVGASEQYF
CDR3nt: TGTAACAGCAGCTCAAGCGGGACAGTAGGGGCTAGTGAGCAGTACTTC

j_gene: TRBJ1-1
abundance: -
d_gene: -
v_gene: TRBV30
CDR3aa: CAWSRGENTEALF
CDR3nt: TGTGCCTGGAGTAGAGGCGAAAACACTGAAGCTCTCTTC

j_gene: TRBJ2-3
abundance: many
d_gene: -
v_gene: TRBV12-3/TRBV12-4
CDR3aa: CASRKETDTQYF
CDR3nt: TGTGCCAGCAGGAAAGAAACAGATACGCAGTATTTT

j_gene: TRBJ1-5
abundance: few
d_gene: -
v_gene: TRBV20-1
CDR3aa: CSAKFEKKQHF
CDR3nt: TGCAGTGCTAAATTTGAGAAGAAACAGCATTTT

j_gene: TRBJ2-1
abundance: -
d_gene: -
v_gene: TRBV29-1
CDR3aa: CSTQGEFYNEQFF
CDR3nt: TGCAGCACTCAAGGGGAGTTCTACAATGAGCAGTTCTTC

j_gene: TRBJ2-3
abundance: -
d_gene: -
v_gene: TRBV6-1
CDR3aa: CASSEHGHGTDTQYF
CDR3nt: TGTGCCAGCAGTGAACATGGACATGGGACAGATACGCAGTATTTT

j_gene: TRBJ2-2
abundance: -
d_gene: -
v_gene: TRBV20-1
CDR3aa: CSARDSAVGEGEPFF
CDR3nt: TGCAGTGCTAGAGATTCGGCAGTTGGAGAGGGGGAGCCGTTTTTT

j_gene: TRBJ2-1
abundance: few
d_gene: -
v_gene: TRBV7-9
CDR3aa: CASSLASVMFDEQFF
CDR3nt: TGTGCCAGCAGCTTAGCCAGCGTGATGTTCGATGAGCAGTTCTTC

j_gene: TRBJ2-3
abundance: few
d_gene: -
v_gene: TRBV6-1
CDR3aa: CTGSHMIWPPTDTQYF
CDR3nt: TGTACCGGGAGCCACATGATCTGGCCTCCCACAGATACGCAGTATTTT

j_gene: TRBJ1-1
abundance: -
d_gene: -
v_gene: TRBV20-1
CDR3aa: CSALPVEGAVKTEAFF
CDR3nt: TGCAGTGCACTGCCAGTCGAGGGTGCCGTGAAAACTGAAGCTTTCTTT

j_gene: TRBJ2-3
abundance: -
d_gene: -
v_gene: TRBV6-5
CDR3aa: CASSVGQGSTDTQYF
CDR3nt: TGTGCCAGCAGTGTAGGGCAAGGGAGCACAGATACGCAGTATTTT

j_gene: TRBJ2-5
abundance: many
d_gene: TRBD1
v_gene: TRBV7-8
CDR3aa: CASSPQGRDRGATQYF
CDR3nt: TGTGCCAGCAGCCCCCAAGGGCGGGACAGGGGCGCGACCCAGTACTTC

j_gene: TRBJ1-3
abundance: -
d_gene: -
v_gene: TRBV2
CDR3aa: CASSASYAIYF
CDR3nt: TGTGCCAGCAGTGCATCTTACGCCATATATTTT

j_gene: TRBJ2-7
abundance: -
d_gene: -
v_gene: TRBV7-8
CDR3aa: CANSLDGLCSSYEQYF
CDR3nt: TGTGCCAACAGCTTAGATGGGCTCTGCAGCTCCTACGAGCAGTACTTC

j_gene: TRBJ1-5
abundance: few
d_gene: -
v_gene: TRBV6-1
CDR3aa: CAGTESTGQQPQHF
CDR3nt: TGTGCCGGCACTGAAAGTACAGGGCAGCAGCCTCAGCATTTT

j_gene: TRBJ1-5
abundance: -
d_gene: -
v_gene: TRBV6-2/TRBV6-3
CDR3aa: CASSGYRANQPQHF
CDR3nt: TGTGCCAGCAGTGGCTACAGGGCGAATCAGCCCCAGCATTTT

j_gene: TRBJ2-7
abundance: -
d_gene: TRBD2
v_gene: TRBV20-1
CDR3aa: CSASSGSSHEQYF
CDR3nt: TGCAGTGCTAGTAGCGGGAGCTCCCACGAGCAATACTTC

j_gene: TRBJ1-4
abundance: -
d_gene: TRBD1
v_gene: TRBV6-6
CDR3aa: CDSSSRGQLEKLFF
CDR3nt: TGCGACAGCAGTTCCAGGGGGCAGCTTGAAAAACTGTTTTTT

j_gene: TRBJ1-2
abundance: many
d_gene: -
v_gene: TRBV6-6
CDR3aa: CASNPGGAGGYTF
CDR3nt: TGTGCCAGCAACCCCGGGGGGGCCGGAGGCTACACCTTC

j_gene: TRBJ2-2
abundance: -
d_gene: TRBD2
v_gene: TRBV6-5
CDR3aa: CASNYSPASGELFF
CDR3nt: TGTGCCAGCAATTACTCACCAGCGAGCGGGGAGTTGTTTTTT

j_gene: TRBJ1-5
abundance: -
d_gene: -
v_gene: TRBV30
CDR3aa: CAWTSLSGARSQPQHF
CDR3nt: TGTGCCTGGACTTCCCTGTCGGGGGCGAGGAGTCAGCCCCAACATTTT

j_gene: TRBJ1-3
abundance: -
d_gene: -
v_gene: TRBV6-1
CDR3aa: CASKQGSGKNIYF
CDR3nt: TGTGCCAGCAAACAGGGTTCTGGAAAAAACATCTATTTT

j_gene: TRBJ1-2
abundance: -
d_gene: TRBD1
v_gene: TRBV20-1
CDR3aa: CTDRDGTGYAYTF
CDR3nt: TGCACTGATAGAGATGGGACAGGGTATGCCTACACCTTC

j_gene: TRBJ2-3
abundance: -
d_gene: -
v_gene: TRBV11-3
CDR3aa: CVSSLVPQDIQYF
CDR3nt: TGTGTCAGCAGCTTAGTCCCCCAAGATATACAGTATTTT